This T cell receptor beta chain was found in a study of blood T cell repertoires in COVID-19. Data came from immunoSEQ multiplex PCR; TCRdb stores just in-frame clones and leaves some out. The data contain approximately 160,000 clones, over 75% of them seen just once; the ten biggest clones take up roughly a tenth. This clone was counted once. Germline V CDR1 and CDR2: SGHAT, FQNNGV. The CDR3 extends over 16 amino acids. With 5 bases clipped from V and 6 bases from J, the junction kept 11 bases outside the gene matches. Sequencing was carried out using peripheral blood. V is TRBV11-2 and J is TRBJ2-3; 10 nucleotides match TRBD2. The clonotype comes from a human donor in a cohort sampled during active COVID-19. For the CDR3, the DNA is TGTGCCAGCAGCCGGACACTAACTAGCGGGATCGATACGCAGTATTTT. This translates into CASSRTLTSGIDTQYF.